The 9 T cell receptor beta chains below were found in one sample sequenced in a study of cytomegalovirus exposure and HLA in healthy donors. A multiplex PCR was run with 60 Vbeta primers and 13 Jbeta primers. Only in-frame clones appear in the TCRdb table, and some are missing; sequencing was by immunoSEQ multiplex PCR. This sample yields nearly 100,000 clones, of which less than 85% are seen a single time; around a fifth belongs to the top ten. The sequenced sample consisted of PBMCs. These receptors originate from a woman between 55 and 75 years old in good health and CMV-seropositive.

The rearrangement links TRBV11-2 to TRBJ1-2, with 7 bases lining up with TRBD1. Germline V gives CDR1 SGHAT, CDR2 FQNNGV. The V gene end was trimmed by 8 bases and the J gene end by 0 bases; junction bases not matched to a gene: 15. CDR3 length: 17 amino acids. The CDR3 region has the DNA TGTGCCAGCCGCCAAATGGGGGGTAGGGGGCCTAACTATGGCTACACCTTC. The encoded protein is CASRQMGGRGPNYGYTF.

This chain uses TRBV19 with TRBJ2-1; 11 nucleotides align to TRBD2. CDR3 length equals 14 residues. V lost 7 bases and J lost 5; bases outside the gene matches: 4. Germline CDR1 and CDR2: LNHDA and SQIVND (reference sequence). This chain's CDR3 is CASTLGLADNEQFF. Here the CDR3 DNA reads TGTGCCAGTACCTTGGGACTAGCGGACAATGAGCAGTTCTTC.

This clone was observed once. This chain links TRBV6-1 with TRBJ2-3, with TRBD2 matching over 7 bases. CDR1 is MNHNS, CDR2 SASEGT, per germline. The V gene end was trimmed by 5 bases and the J gene end by 6 bases; junction bases not matched to a gene: 5. CDR3 size: 13 residues. CDR3 sequence: CASSPTSMDTQYF. The CDR3, as DNA: TGTGCCAGCAGTCCGACTAGCATGGATACGCAGTATTTT.

This clone was seen a single time. The chain uses TRBV2 and TRBJ1-3; a weak D match, TRBD1 (6 bases). V was cut by 8 bases and J by 3 bases, with 14 bases left in between. This CDR3 is built from 14 residues. CDR1 is SNHLY, CDR2 FYNNEI, per germline. The CDR3 DNA reads as TGTGCCAGCCGGGGGGGGCGCGGTGGAAACACCATATATTTT. Protein sequence: CASRGGRGGNTIYF.

The chain has TRBV4-1 and TRBJ2-1, with D possibly matching TRBD2 (6 bases). Germline V lookup: CDR1 MGHRA, CDR2 YSYEKL. The length of the CDR3 is 19 residues. V lost 0 bases and J 0 bases, leaving 18 bases between the germline ends. As DNA, the CDR3 is TGCGCCAGCAGCCAAGATTGGGCCGGGACTTTAAGCTCCTACAATGAGCAGTTCTTC. Encoded protein: CASSQDWAGTLSSYNEQFF.

This clone was recorded once. V is TRBV5-4 and J is TRBJ2-7, with TRBD2 identical over 11 bases. The germline CDR1 and CDR2 sequences are SGHNT and YYREEE (reference sequence). The CDR3 is 17 amino acids. V was clipped by 4 bases and J by 0 bases; unmatched bases: 9. The CDR3, as DNA: TGTGCCAGCAGCCCTGGGACTAGCGGAGAAAACTCCTACGAGCAGTACTTC. Its protein product is CASSPGTSGENSYEQYF.

The J gene is TRBJ2-7, the V gene TRBV6-6; D is possibly TRBD1 (5 bases). Germline assignment: CDR1 MNHNY and CDR2 SVGAGI (reference sequence). The CDR3 covers 13 residues. V was trimmed by 7 bases and J by 3 bases, leaving 13 bases between them. The CDR3 coding sequence is TGTGCCAGCACCCCCCAAGGGGTCTACGAGCAGTACTTC. Its protein is CASTPQGVYEQYF.

This clone was found once. Distinct nucleotide sequences in the sample also encode this CDR3. The chain links TRBV5-8 to TRBJ1-2; unclear D gene. Germline CDR1 SGHTS, CDR2 YDEGEE. The CDR3 contains 15 residues. Trimming took off 0 bases at V and 4 bases at J, with 13 bases between the two ends. The CDR3 loop reads CASSLGEGFVYGYTF. The CDR3 nucleotides read TGTGCCAGCAGCTTGGGGGAGGGATTCGTCTATGGCTACACCTTC.

This clone was detected a few times. The chain couples TRBV7-9 to TRBJ1-2, with D unclear. V lost 4 bases to trimming and J lost 2 bases, with 8 bases between them. The CDR3 consists of 13 residues. Germline V gives CDR1 SEHNR, CDR2 FQNEAQ (reference sequence). CDR3 amino acids: CASSSSENYGYTF. The DNA of the CDR3 is TGTGCCAGCAGCTCCTCCGAGAACTATGGCTACACCTTC.